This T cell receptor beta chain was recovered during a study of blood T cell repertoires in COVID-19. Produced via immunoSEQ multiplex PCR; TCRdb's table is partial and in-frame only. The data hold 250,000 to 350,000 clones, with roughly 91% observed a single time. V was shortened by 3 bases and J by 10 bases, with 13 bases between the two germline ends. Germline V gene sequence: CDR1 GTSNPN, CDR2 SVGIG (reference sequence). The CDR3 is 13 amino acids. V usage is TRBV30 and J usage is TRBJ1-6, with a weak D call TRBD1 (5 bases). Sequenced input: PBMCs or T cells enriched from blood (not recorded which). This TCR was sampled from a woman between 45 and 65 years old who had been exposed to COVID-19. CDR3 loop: CAWRTPGNSPLHF. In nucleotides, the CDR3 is TGTGCCTGGAGAACTCCAGGGAACTCACCCCTCCACTTT.